The table lists the clone carrying this T cell receptor (beta chain) with many counts. This sample is drawn from a study of T-cell reconstitution after alpha-beta-depleted transplantation in children. Library preparation (for TCRbeta) was performed with unique molecular identifiers. TCRdb reprocessed the PCR reads with MiXCR, giving one entry per CDR3 protein. The repertoire consists of 150,000 to 250,000 distinct CDR3 sequences, with about 14% occurring once and the leading ten covering approximately 13%. The CDR3 contains 14 residues. Trimming took off 6 bases at V and 1 base at J, with 12 bases between the two ends. CDR1 and CDR2 (germline): KGHSH, LQKENI.

This clonotype was sampled from a human donor who donated a stem cell graft to a child with acute lymphoblastic leukemia. The gene calls are TRBV18 and TRBJ1-2; D gene uncertain. The source material was PBMCs from the stem cell graft donor, sampled from the stem cell graft. The CDR3: CASSESRRNYGYTF. CDR3 nucleotides: TGTGCCAGCTCCGAATCACGACGTAACTATGGCTACACCTTC.